These T cell receptor beta chains were read from a single sample in a study of blood T cell repertoires in COVID-19. Sequenced by immunoSEQ multiplex PCR; TCRdb stores in-frame clones only, minus some. Found here are over 130,000 clones, approximately 84% of them singletons; the top ten hold approximately 3.6%. Sequencing was done on a sample of PBMCs or T cells enriched from blood (not recorded which). The receptors were sampled from a woman aged 50 to 60 with acute COVID-19. The CDR3 runs from the conserved cysteine through the conserved F or W. Each record gives: J gene, V gene, D gene, clone size, CDR3 protein, CDR3 DNA. The D gene is left open where the match is weak. Size tells how often a clone was seen (once, few, many) or the class of an expanded clone, and some rows leave it out.

j_call: TRBJ1-2; v_call: TRBV4-1; d_call: .; clone_size: .; cdr3_aa: CASSQDSASNYGYTF; cdr3_nt: TGCGCCAGCAGCCAAGATTCCGCCAGTAACTATGGCTACACCTTC
j_call: TRBJ1-1; v_call: TRBV19; d_call: .; clone_size: .; cdr3_aa: CASSMWRMNTEAFF; cdr3_nt: TGTGCCAGTAGTATGTGGCGGATGAACACTGAAGCTTTCTTT
j_call: TRBJ1-1; v_call: TRBV19; d_call: TRBD1; clone_size: .; cdr3_aa: CASSTWTGGEEAFF; cdr3_nt: TGTGCCAGTAGTACGTGGACAGGTGGGGAGGAAGCTTTCTTT
j_call: TRBJ1-5; v_call: TRBV19; d_call: TRBD1; clone_size: .; cdr3_aa: CASSIQGQGVGSNQPQHF; cdr3_nt: TGTGCCAGTAGTATTCAGGGACAGGGAGTAGGGAGCAATCAGCCCCAGCATTTT
j_call: TRBJ2-6; v_call: TRBV5-1; d_call: .; clone_size: .; cdr3_aa: CASSFAGSSGANVLTF; cdr3_nt: TGCGCCAGCAGTTTTGCAGGGTCGTCTGGGGCCAACGTCCTGACTTTC
j_call: TRBJ1-2; v_call: TRBV19; d_call: .; clone_size: .; cdr3_aa: CASIGEGYGYTF; cdr3_nt: TGTGCCAGTATCGGGGAAGGCTATGGCTACACCTTC
j_call: TRBJ2-7; v_call: TRBV13; d_call: TRBD2; clone_size: .; cdr3_aa: CASSFGAGGTPREQYF; cdr3_nt: TGTGCCAGCAGCTTTGGAGCGGGAGGAACCCCTCGGGAGCAGTACTTC
j_call: TRBJ2-1; v_call: TRBV4-2; d_call: .; clone_size: .; cdr3_aa: CASSQDLQGAEQFF; cdr3_nt: TGTGCCAGCAGCCAAGATCTCCAAGGGGCCGAGCAGTTCTTC
j_call: TRBJ1-4; v_call: TRBV5-1; d_call: .; clone_size: .; cdr3_aa: CASSPNTNVREKLFF; cdr3_nt: TGCGCCAGCAGCCCGAACACGAATGTCCGAGAAAAACTGTTTTTT
j_call: TRBJ1-2; v_call: TRBV12-2; d_call: .; clone_size: .; cdr3_aa: CASRLARTGTMGYTF; cdr3_nt: TGTGCAAGTCGCTTAGCCCGGACTGGTACTATGGGCTACACCTTC
j_call: TRBJ1-5; v_call: TRBV28; d_call: TRBD1; clone_size: once; cdr3_aa: CASFPPGQLNQPQHF; cdr3_nt: TGTGCCAGCTTCCCTCCGGGACAGTTAAATCAGCCCCAGCATTTT
j_call: TRBJ2-1; v_call: TRBV11-2; d_call: TRBD2; clone_size: .; cdr3_aa: CASDWGGGPYNEQFF; cdr3_nt: TGTGCCAGCGACTGGGGCGGGGGGCCTTACAATGAGCAGTTCTTC
j_call: TRBJ1-1; v_call: TRBV5-1; d_call: TRBD1; clone_size: .; cdr3_aa: CASSQQQGAIGNTEAFF; cdr3_nt: TGCGCCAGCAGCCAGCAACAGGGGGCCATTGGGAACACTGAAGCTTTCTTT
j_call: TRBJ2-2; v_call: TRBV4-3; d_call: TRBD2; clone_size: .; cdr3_aa: CASSQTISGREAGELFF; cdr3_nt: TGCGCCAGCAGCCAAACAATTAGCGGGAGGGAGGCCGGGGAGCTGTTTTTT
j_call: TRBJ2-7; v_call: TRBV6-5; d_call: TRBD1; clone_size: .; cdr3_aa: CASSYSRQGAAEQYF; cdr3_nt: TGTGCCAGCAGTTACTCGAGACAGGGGGCTGCCGAGCAGTACTTC
j_call: TRBJ2-4; v_call: TRBV19; d_call: TRBD2; clone_size: .; cdr3_aa: CASSSLAGGHENIQYF; cdr3_nt: TGTGCCAGTAGTAGCCTAGCGGGAGGGCACGAAAACATTCAGTACTTC
j_call: TRBJ1-2; v_call: TRBV7-6; d_call: TRBD1; clone_size: .; cdr3_aa: CASSKGPGQPSPGYTF; cdr3_nt: TGTGCCAGCAGCAAAGGACCGGGACAGCCATCCCCGGGCTACACCTTC
j_call: TRBJ2-7; v_call: TRBV28; d_call: TRBD1; clone_size: .; cdr3_aa: CASRSPGQGPIEQYF; cdr3_nt: TGTGCCAGCAGGTCGCCGGGACAGGGTCCCATCGAGCAGTACTTC
j_call: TRBJ1-2; v_call: TRBV28; d_call: .; clone_size: .; cdr3_aa: CASSFPGARNYGYTF; cdr3_nt: TGTGCCAGCAGTTTTCCAGGGGCCCGAAACTATGGCTACACCTTC
j_call: TRBJ1-1; v_call: TRBV10-1; d_call: .; clone_size: .; cdr3_aa: CASSEQRNTEAFF; cdr3_nt: TGCGCCAGCAGTGAGCAGCGGAACACTGAAGCTTTCTTT
j_call: TRBJ1-1; v_call: TRBV15; d_call: .; clone_size: .; cdr3_aa: CATSRGGTMGTEAFF; cdr3_nt: TGTGCCACCAGCAGAGGAGGGACAATGGGGACTGAAGCTTTCTTT
j_call: TRBJ1-3; v_call: TRBV5-1; d_call: TRBD1; clone_size: .; cdr3_aa: CASREGAPGSGNTIYF; cdr3_nt: TGCGCCAGCAGAGAGGGGGCCCCGGGGTCTGGAAACACCATATATTTT
j_call: TRBJ2-7; v_call: TRBV6-5; d_call: TRBD1; clone_size: .; cdr3_aa: CASSHGTGPTIEQYF; cdr3_nt: TGTGCCAGCAGCCATGGGACAGGGCCGACTATCGAGCAGTACTTC
j_call: TRBJ1-2; v_call: TRBV19; d_call: .; clone_size: .; cdr3_aa: CASSIVEADGGYTF; cdr3_nt: TGTGCCAGTAGTATAGTCGAGGCAGACGGTGGCTACACCTTC
j_call: TRBJ2-7; v_call: TRBV3-1/TRBV3-2; d_call: .; clone_size: once; cdr3_aa: CASSQSLGVQYF; cdr3_nt: TGTGCCAGCAGCCAATCTCTCGGGGTGCAGTACTTC
j_call: TRBJ1-3; v_call: TRBV7-2; d_call: TRBD1; clone_size: .; cdr3_aa: CASSSWTGVGNTIYF; cdr3_nt: TGTGCCAGCAGCTCCTGGACAGGGGTAGGAAACACCATATATTTT
j_call: TRBJ2-7; v_call: TRBV5-1; d_call: TRBD1; clone_size: few; cdr3_aa: CASSSGTGAPGAYEQYF; cdr3_nt: TGCGCCAGCAGCTCCGGGACAGGGGCGCCCGGGGCCTACGAGCAGTACTTC
j_call: TRBJ2-7; v_call: TRBV3-1/TRBV3-2; d_call: .; clone_size: .; cdr3_aa: CASRPPREQYF; cdr3_nt: TGTGCCAGCAGGCCACCGAGGGAGCAGTACTTC
j_call: TRBJ1-2; v_call: TRBV5-4; d_call: TRBD1; clone_size: .; cdr3_aa: CASSNPKDRVGYGYTF; cdr3_nt: TGTGCCAGCAGCAACCCTAAGGACAGGGTTGGGTATGGCTACACCTTC
j_call: TRBJ2-1; v_call: TRBV14; d_call: .; clone_size: .; cdr3_aa: CASSQAGSKQFF; cdr3_nt: TGTGCCAGCAGCCAAGCGGGGTCTAAGCAGTTCTTC
j_call: TRBJ1-2; v_call: TRBV27; d_call: TRBD1; clone_size: .; cdr3_aa: CASSLSGGARYGYTF; cdr3_nt: TGTGCCAGCAGTTTATCAGGGGGCGCAAGGTATGGCTACACCTTC
j_call: TRBJ2-2; v_call: TRBV6-4; d_call: .; clone_size: .; cdr3_aa: CASSSQGGYTGELFF; cdr3_nt: TGTGCCAGCAGTAGCCAGGGGGGCTACACCGGGGAGCTGTTTTTT
j_call: TRBJ1-4; v_call: TRBV20-1; d_call: .; clone_size: .; cdr3_aa: CSASSSALLGKLFF; cdr3_nt: TGCAGTGCTAGTTCATCCGCACTGCTCGGAAAACTGTTTTTT
j_call: TRBJ2-1; v_call: TRBV2; d_call: TRBD2; clone_size: .; cdr3_aa: CASSLNLGGSYNEQFF; cdr3_nt: TGTGCCAGCAGCCTGAACCTTGGCGGGAGTTACAATGAGCAGTTCTTC
j_call: TRBJ1-4; v_call: TRBV5-6; d_call: .; clone_size: .; cdr3_aa: CASSLRREKLFF; cdr3_nt: TGTGCCAGCAGCCTCCGCAGGGAAAAACTGTTTTTT
j_call: TRBJ2-2; v_call: TRBV3-1/TRBV3-2; d_call: .; clone_size: .; cdr3_aa: CASSRGTAVTGELFF; cdr3_nt: TGTGCCAGCAGCCGGGGGACTGCAGTCACCGGGGAGCTGTTTTTT
j_call: TRBJ2-7; v_call: TRBV2; d_call: .; clone_size: .; cdr3_aa: CASSGYSVSYEQYF; cdr3_nt: TGTGCCAGCAGTGGATACAGTGTCTCCTACGAGCAGTACTTC
j_call: TRBJ2-2; v_call: TRBV9; d_call: .; clone_size: .; cdr3_aa: CASSNSDWYTGELFF; cdr3_nt: TGTGCCAGCAGCAACTCAGACTGGTACACCGGGGAGCTGTTTTTT
j_call: TRBJ1-5; v_call: TRBV29-1; d_call: TRBD1; clone_size: once; cdr3_aa: CSVDLTGAGQPQHF; cdr3_nt: TGCAGCGTTGACCTCACAGGGGCGGGTCAGCCCCAGCATTTT
j_call: TRBJ2-1; v_call: TRBV3-1/TRBV3-2; d_call: TRBD2; clone_size: few; cdr3_aa: CASRGLAGFSYNEQFF; cdr3_nt: TGTGCCAGCAGGGGTCTAGCGGGCTTTTCCTACAATGAGCAGTTCTTC
j_call: TRBJ2-5; v_call: TRBV5-1; d_call: TRBD1; clone_size: many; cdr3_aa: CASSPRGGLIQETQYF; cdr3_nt: TGCGCCAGCAGCCCGAGAGGGGGCCTTATCCAAGAGACCCAGTACTTC
j_call: TRBJ1-4; v_call: TRBV10-3; d_call: .; clone_size: .; cdr3_aa: CAISIGGDEKLFF; cdr3_nt: TGTGCCATCAGCATAGGGGGGGACGAAAAACTGTTTTTT
j_call: TRBJ2-7; v_call: TRBV19; d_call: .; clone_size: .; cdr3_aa: CASSSGDSYEQYF; cdr3_nt: TGTGCCAGTAGTAGTGGAGACAGTTACGAGCAGTACTTC
j_call: TRBJ2-5; v_call: TRBV5-6; d_call: TRBD1; clone_size: .; cdr3_aa: CASSLVGTGDETQYF; cdr3_nt: TGTGCCAGCAGCTTGGTTGGGACAGGGGACGAGACCCAGTACTTC
j_call: TRBJ1-4; v_call: TRBV9; d_call: TRBD1; clone_size: .; cdr3_aa: CASSAGQGAQSFSEKLFF; cdr3_nt: TGTGCCAGCAGCGCGGGACAGGGGGCTCAGTCGTTTAGTGAAAAACTGTTTTTT
j_call: TRBJ1-4; v_call: TRBV30; d_call: .; clone_size: .; cdr3_aa: CAWRRRKTTNEKLFF; cdr3_nt: TGTGCCTGGAGGCGGAGGAAGACAACTAATGAAAAACTGTTTTTT
j_call: TRBJ1-2; v_call: TRBV6-5; d_call: .; clone_size: .; cdr3_aa: CASSYSQGLYGYTF; cdr3_nt: TGTGCCAGCAGTTACTCACAGGGTCTTTATGGCTACACCTTC
j_call: TRBJ2-1; v_call: TRBV18; d_call: .; clone_size: .; cdr3_aa: CASSPGWSSYNEQFF; cdr3_nt: TGTGCCAGCTCACCAGGGTGGAGCTCCTACAATGAGCAGTTCTTC
j_call: TRBJ2-1; v_call: TRBV9; d_call: .; clone_size: .; cdr3_aa: CASSVADTTSYNEQFF; cdr3_nt: TGTGCCAGCAGCGTAGCGGACACGACGTCCTACAATGAGCAGTTCTTC
j_call: TRBJ1-6; v_call: TRBV7-2; d_call: .; clone_size: once; cdr3_aa: CASSLSRGAGSPLHF; cdr3_nt: TGTGCCAGCAGCTTATCACGGGGGGCAGGGTCACCCCTCCACTTT
j_call: TRBJ1-5; v_call: TRBV6-6; d_call: .; clone_size: .; cdr3_aa: CASSLTGWGASNQPQHF; cdr3_nt: TGTGCCAGCAGTCTAACAGGATGGGGCGCGAGCAATCAGCCCCAGCATTTT
j_call: TRBJ1-1; v_call: TRBV24-1; d_call: TRBD1; clone_size: .; cdr3_aa: CATRPGTGIRSEAFF; cdr3_nt: TGTGCCACCCGTCCCGGGACAGGGATACGATCTGAAGCTTTCTTT
j_call: TRBJ2-7; v_call: TRBV4-1; d_call: .; clone_size: .; cdr3_aa: CASSQGSPGYSYEQYF; cdr3_nt: TGCGCCAGCAGCCAAGGGTCGCCAGGTTACTCCTACGAGCAGTACTTC
j_call: TRBJ2-5; v_call: TRBV7-9; d_call: .; clone_size: .; cdr3_aa: CASSLAGVRQETQYF; cdr3_nt: TGTGCCAGCAGCTTAGCGGGAGTTAGACAAGAGACCCAGTACTTC